The entry that follows covers one T cell receptor beta chain sequence. The antigen is undetermined. Nashville, Tennessee was home to all donors, each a Caucasian adult. Per germline, CDR1 MNHEY and CDR2 SVGAGI. V was cut by 0 bases and J by 0 bases, with 8 bases left in between. The CDR3 extends over 15 amino acids. These data belong to a study of shared clonotypes between healthy human individuals. Findings and caveats of the study: Clonotypes that were shared across four donors made up roughly 5% of naive CD4 clonotypes. A reduction in generation probabilities was seen for non-shared clonotypes relative to those shared by all four donors.

Here immunoSEQ multiplex PCR was the method, and the copy in TCRdb shows in-frame clones only, minus some. This table holds over a million clones, around 98.5% found once. This clonotype was obtained from a man aged 30 to 39 in good health. Sequenced sample: naive CD4+ T cells sorted from blood. The subset is: CD45RA+ positively selected. The chain joins TRBV6-5 to TRBJ1-1; D call uncertain. The CDR3 protein is CASSYSSALNTEAFF. For the CDR3, the DNA is TGTGCCAGCAGTTACTCGTCAGCTTTGAACACTGAAGCTTTCTTT.